One and the same sample provided the 5 T cell receptor beta chains below, sequenced in a study of graft-versus-host responses after intestinal transplantation. Produced via immunoSEQ multiplex PCR; TCRdb's table is partial and in-frame only. This table has tens of thousands of clones, over 90% appearing once. These TCRs' antigens remain unknown. The sample in question was unstimulated CD8+ T cells sorted from spleen or lymph node cells, obtained before transplant. Receptors originate from a human donor who was the organ donor for an intestinal transplant.

J is TRBJ2-1 and V is TRBV7-8, with TRBD2 matching 13 bases. Germline CDR1 SGHVS, CDR2 FQNEAQ. This CDR3 is built from 18 residues. The V gene end was trimmed by 4 bases and the J gene end by 1 base; junction bases not matched to a gene: 7. CDR3 sequence: CASSSTSGRYLSYNEQFF. The CDR3, as DNA: TGTGCCAGCAGCTCGACTAGCGGGAGGTACCTTTCCTACAATGAGCAGTTCTTC. Based on the CDR3 plus reference TRBV7-8 and TRBJ2-1, the full variable domain is GAGVSQSPRYKVAKRGQDVALRCDPISGHVSLFWYQQALGQGPEFLTYFQNEAQLDKSGLPSDRFFAERPEGSVSTLKIQRTQQEDSAVYLCASSSTSGRYLSYNEQFFGPGTRLTVL.

Only a few counts were recorded for this clone. The CDR3 coding sequence is TGTGCCATCTGGGCAGGGAGTAGCAATCAGCCCCAGCATTTT. It specifies CAIWAGSSNQPQHF. The chain carries TRBV10-3 and TRBJ1-5, with D possibly being TRBD1 (5 bases). Germline V CDR1 and CDR2: ENHRY, SYGVKD. V dropped 8 bases and J dropped 0 bases, with 11 bases sitting between them. The CDR3 sequence is 14 residues long.

V gene TRBV5-1 combines with J gene TRBJ2-7; 10 nucleotides agree with TRBD1. Germline CDR1 SGHRS, CDR2 YFSETQ. The length of the CDR3 is 15 residues. Trimming cost V 2 bases and J 4 bases; bases outside gene matches: 6. CDR3 in amino acids: CASSFRGQGSYEQYF. The DNA for the CDR3 is TGCGCCAGCAGCTTTAGGGGACAGGGGTCGTACGAGCAGTACTTC.

The gene calls are TRBV7-8 and TRBJ1-1, with D maybe TRBD1 (5 bases). Trimming stripped 1 base from V and 0 bases from J, with 9 bases between. In germline, CDR1 is SGHVS, CDR2 FQNEAQ. CDR3 length: 15 residues. The DNA for the CDR3 is TGTGCCAGCAGCTTAGTCGACAGACTGAACACTGAAGCTTTCTTT. Its translation is CASSLVDRLNTEAFF.

The V gene is TRBV28, the J gene TRBJ2-7; D may be TRBD1 (5 bases). The CDR3 is 16 residues long. Germline CDR1 and CDR2: MDHEN and SYDVKM. V was cut by 2 bases and J by 3 bases, with 17 bases left in between. CDR3 protein: CASSLGRWGGDYEQYF. DNA of the CDR3: TGTGCCAGCAGTTTAGGGCGGTGGGGCGGCGACTACGAGCAGTACTTC.